The clone carrying this T cell receptor (beta chain) was picked up one time. The CDR3 sequence is 13 residues long. Germline V gene data show CDR1 as MGHDK and CDR2 as SYGVNS. Trimming removed 7 bases from V and 2 bases from J; junction bases left unmatched: 3. The data were obtained in a study of blood T cell repertoires in COVID-19. Background on the study: Collection of acute and convalescent COVID-19 samples took place in the United States, Italy and Spain. PBMCs, B-cell-depleted T cells, or T cells provided the cDNA or gDNA that made up the material.

Authors' methods: Cell counts per sample came from amplifying reference gene primers. Libraries were prepared by immunoSEQ multiplex PCR; TCRdb keeps only in-frame clonotypes and omits some of them. V and J calls and clone size are as listed in that table; D and trimming were resolved from the DNA. The sample shows about 150,000 clones, about 89% of them seen only once. The sample consisted of peripheral blood. The rearrangement joins TRBV25-1 to TRBJ1-1; 8 nucleotides match TRBD1. This receptor was identified in a man between 60 and 75 years old with active or convalescent COVID-19. CDR3 region: CASIDRGNTEAFF. The CDR3 DNA follows: TGTGCCAGCATTGACAGGGGTAACACTGAAGCTTTCTTT.